Detailed here is one TCR beta chain. This clonotype qualifies as medium-sized (0.01 to 0.1%). Its antigen specificity is not known. Within one base of it there is no much larger clone, and no base qualities were kept. Trimming takes 1 base off V and 4 bases off J; junction bases not matched to a gene: 3. Measured from the cysteine to the phenylalanine, the CDR3 is 15 residues long. Only the CDR3 portion is preserved as DNA: 45 bases, with reading frame beginning at the first base. Taken from the germline V gene (reference sequence), the CDR1 and CDR2 loops are SEHNR and FQNEAQ. Libraries were prepared through 5' RACE. TCRdb records NextSeq 500 as the sequencer. The TCR library protocol attached unique molecular identifiers to individual cDNA molecules to correct for sequencing error and PCR bias. Both TCR alpha and beta chains were sequenced, and tight co-correlation was observed between alpha and beta sequence abundances in each sample. As for the authors' bioinformatics: V gene, J gene and CDR3 annotation of TCR sequences was performed with Decombinator V4. TCRs were defined as expanded if a significant change between any two time points was detected under a Poisson model with p below 0.0001. Abundances of TCRs were expressed as counts per million after normalisation to the total number of TCRs sequenced in each sample. MAIT TCRs were defined by TRAV1-2 paired with TRAJ12, TRAJ20 or TRAJ33, and iNKT TCRs by TRAV10 paired with TRAJ18. VDJdb, accessed on 1 November 2021, was searched for TCRs annotated for CMV, EBV and SARS-CoV-2, and TCRs annotated for more than one antigen were excluded. TCRdb ran its own pipeline on the public reads, namely fastp trimming at Q25 and MiXCR clone calling, and kept in-frame beta chains. Rows are combined by CDR3 protein, so each entry shows the most common genes and DNA. These V and J calls are TCRdb output, not the study's own analysis. The sample yields about 22,000 distinct CDR3 sequences; 4.5% were counted once. Jointly, the top ten make up roughly 20% of the sample.

The study was a case-control design nested within a healthcare worker cohort in London, UK, with weekly nasopharyngeal swab PCR tests and blood sampling. Healthcare workers were recruited during the week of the UK lockdown, between 23 and 31 March 2020, and followed weekly for up to roughly 15 weeks. This sample was included in a study of early T cells in non-severe SARS-CoV-2 infection (dated by TCRdb to about 2021). Regarding the study in general: Bulk RNA from unsorted whole blood was used for TCR sequencing, so alpha and beta chains could not be paired. On the study overall, not on this receptor specifically: VDJdb matching was skewed toward anti-spike CD8 responses, so virus-specific expansions were likely underestimated and private and CD4 specificities were missed.

This sequence originates from an adult who was a healthcare worker with PCR-confirmed SARS-CoV-2 infection or an uninfected control (not recorded which). The sample was whole blood. The rearrangement combines TRBV7-9 with TRBJ2-1; 8 middle bases align to TRBD1. The encoded CDR3 is CASSLGQGLYNEQFF. The nucleotide sequence is given as TGTGCCAGCAGCTTAGGACAGGGGTTATACAATGAGCAGTTCTTC.